One sample yielded the 27 T cell receptor beta chains listed below, sequenced in a study of a mutant IDH1 vaccine in newly diagnosed glioma (dated by TCRdb to the early 2020s). These receptors have no identified antigens. The library came from the immunoSEQ multiplex PCR assay. The source is immuneACCESS, and TCRdb retained only in-frame sequences with V and J called. Part of the clones is not carried over; for the studies checked, unresolved V genes explain less than half of this, and the remainder is unexplained. This sample gives about 41,000 clones in total; about four fifths of them show up just once. Roughly 6.2% of the sample is taken by the ten largest. In the paper's terms, the time point label means: week 23, last vaccination. A 20-mer mutant IDH1 peptide at 300 micrograms in Montanide made up each vaccine dose, which was injected subcutaneously together with topical imiquimod. This sample comprised PBMCs, obtained from a glioma patient whose treatment included an IDH1 peptide vaccine. These receptors were taken from a woman between 40 and 55 years old with glioma. Some clones in this sample may be carry-over from other donors' samples.

The chain couples TRBV11-3 to TRBJ2-7; D is undetermined. V was pared by 0 bases and J by 6 bases, with 21 bases between. Germline CDR1 SGHNT, CDR2 YENEEA. This CDR3 comprises 17 residues. CDR3 amino acids: CASSLESTLAGTSEQYF. The DNA for the CDR3 is TGTGCCAGCAGCTTAGAGTCAACTCTGGCTGGCACCAGCGAGCAGTACTTC.

The rearrangement links TRBV7-2 to TRBJ1-3; D gene unclear. The CDR3 is made up of 14 amino acids. V was cut by 2 bases and J by 2 bases, with 7 bases left in between. Germline V lookup: CDR1 SGHTA, CDR2 FQGNSA. The CDR3 sequence: CASSLRETGNTIYF. CDR3 coding DNA: TGTGCCAGCAGCTTAAGAGAAACTGGAAACACCATATATTTT.

The V and J genes are TRBV6-1 and TRBJ2-7; 9 nucleotides line up with TRBD1. CDR1 and CDR2 from the germline V gene are MNHNS and SASEGT. The CDR3 contains 14 residues. Losses at the gene ends were 6 bases for V and 4 bases for J; bases not matched to a gene: 7. The CDR3 here is CASSRTGDGYEQYF. DNA for the CDR3: TGTGCCAGCAGCAGGACAGGGGATGGTTACGAGCAGTACTTC.

This clone was counted only a few times. The rearrangement links TRBV15 to TRBJ2-5; D may be TRBD1 or TRBD2 (5 bases each). CDR3 length: 13 residues. CDR1 and CDR2 from the germline V gene are LNHNV and YYDKDF (reference sequence). V dropped 4 bases and J dropped 2 bases, with 8 bases sitting between them. CDR3 residues: CATSTGLQETQYF. As DNA, the CDR3 is TGTGCCACCAGCACGGGGCTACAAGAGACCCAGTACTTC.

V and J are TRBV14 and TRBJ2-7; D remains ambiguous. Germline V gene lookup returns CDR1 SGHDN and CDR2 FVKESK. The length of the CDR3 is 13 residues. V dropped 0 bases and J dropped 5 bases, with 8 bases sitting between them. This chain's CDR3 is CASSQDYVHEQYF. CDR3 DNA: TGTGCCAGCAGCCAAGATTACGTCCACGAGCAGTACTTC.

The V gene is TRBV27, the J gene TRBJ1-3, with D tentatively TRBD1 (5 bases). The V and J ends lost 2 bases and 4 bases respectively, with 12 bases between them. The CDR3 is made up of 15 amino acids. Germline V gene lookup returns CDR1 MNHEY and CDR2 SMNVEV (reference sequence). CDR3 sequence (DNA): TGTGCCAGCAGTTTAGGGGCCGAGCGAGGAAACACCATATATTTT. Protein: CASSLGAERGNTIYF.

The chain recombines TRBV5-1 with TRBJ2-2; no firm D call. The germline CDR1 and CDR2 sequences are SGHRS and YFSETQ. The V end lost 4 bases, the J end lost 3 bases, and 7 bases lay between the germline ends. The CDR3 covers 13 residues. The CDR3 spells CASSPLDTGELFF. The CDR3 nucleotides read TGCGCCAGCAGCCCCCTAGACACCGGGGAGCTGTTTTTT.

The rearrangement links TRBV5-1 to TRBJ2-5, with 7 bases fitting TRBD2. After removal of 3 bases from V and 5 bases from J, the junction contained 13 bases not matched to a gene. This CDR3 is 16 amino acids long. The V gene's germline CDR1 is SGHRS and CDR2 YFSETQ. CDR3 region: CASSSSGMFPLETQYF. CDR3 DNA: TGCGCCAGCAGCTCCAGCGGGATGTTTCCTTTGGAGACCCAGTACTTC.

V and J are TRBV4-1 and TRBJ1-1, with 8 nucleotides matching TRBD1. From germline, CDR1 is MGHRA and CDR2 YSYEKL. The CDR3 length is 17 residues. The ends lost 1 base at V and 5 bases at J; junction bases unmatched: 12. CDR3 residues: CASSQAVAGGAGTEAFF. The CDR3, as DNA: TGCGCCAGCAGCCAAGCCGTCGCAGGGGGCGCGGGTACTGAAGCTTTCTTT.

The chain uses TRBV6-6 and TRBJ1-1; no definite D call. Germline V gives CDR1 MNHNY, CDR2 SVGAGI (reference sequence). The CDR3 covers 13 residues. The V and J ends lost 2 bases and 3 bases respectively, with 7 bases between them. Here the CDR3 reads CASSYPAYTEAFF. The CDR3, as DNA: TGTGCCAGCAGTTACCCCGCTTACACTGAAGCTTTCTTT.

This clone was counted between two and nine times. The V call is TRBV7-9, the J call TRBJ1-1; TRBD1 matches at 11 bases. Germline values: CDR1 SEHNR, CDR2 FQNEAQ (reference sequence). The CDR3 loop spans 13 amino acids. J gave up 8 bases and V 8 bases, and 7 bases lay outside the gene matches. This CDR3 reads CASGDRGAGEAFF. The CDR3 bases are TGTGCCAGCGGGGACAGGGGGGCGGGAGAAGCTTTCTTT.

The gene calls are TRBV6-4 and TRBJ2-1; 10 nucleotides align to TRBD2. Per germline, CDR1 MRHNA and CDR2 SNTAGT. This CDR3 contains 15 residues. V was pared by 3 bases and J by 3 bases, with 2 bases of the junction left unmatched. The CDR3 bases are TGTGCCAGCAGTGAGCTAGCGGGGGACTACAATGAGCAGTTCTTC. This sequence encodes CASSELAGDYNEQFF.

V usage is TRBV14 and J usage is TRBJ2-7; D perhaps matches TRBD1 (6 bases). V was clipped by 0 bases and J by 4 bases, with 10 bases between them. This CDR3 has 14 amino acids. Per germline, CDR1 SGHDN and CDR2 FVKESK. CDR3 sequence: CASSQEGQGYEQYF. The CDR3, as DNA: TGTGCCAGCAGCCAAGAGGGCCAGGGGTACGAGCAGTACTTC.

This clone was detected only once. This chain connects TRBV7-2 to TRBJ1-4, with a weak D call TRBD1 (5 bases). Germline V lookup: CDR1 SGHTA, CDR2 FQGNSA. The CDR3 sequence is 12 residues long. V lost 3 bases and J lost 8, with 7 bases in between. The CDR3 coding sequence is TGTGCCAGCAGCTTTGCAGGGGAAAAACTGTTTTTT. It translates to CASSFAGEKLFF.

J is TRBJ2-7 and V is TRBV5-4; D call uncertain. The CDR3 extends over 12 amino acids. The germline V gene has CDR1 SGHNT and CDR2 YYREEE (reference sequence). The V end was cut by 4 bases, the J end by 3 bases, with 8 bases between. CDR3 DNA: TGTGCCAGCAGCCCGTCGGGCTACGAGCAGTACTTC. Translating it yields CASSPSGYEQYF. Using reference TRBV5-4 and TRBJ2-7 for the parts outside the CDR3, the full variable domain is ETGVTQSPTHLIKTRGQQVTLRCSSQSGHNTVSWYQQALGQGPQFIFQYYREEENGRGNFPPRFSGLQFPNYSSELNVNALELDDSALYLCASSPSGYEQYFGPGTRLTVT.

Here the CDR3 reads CASSLAGQLHGYTF. The CDR3 DNA is TGCGCCAGCAGCTTGGCCGGTCAGTTACATGGCTACACCTTC. This rearrangement joins TRBV5-1 to TRBJ1-2; D unresolved. There are 14 residues in the CDR3. Germline V CDR1 and CDR2: SGHRS, YFSETQ. Trimming stripped 0 bases from V and 6 bases from J, with 12 bases between. Together with reference TRBV5-1 and TRBJ1-2, the CDR3 gives the full variable domain: KAGVTQTPRYLIKTRGQQVTLSCSPISGHRSVSWYQQTPGQGLQFLFEYFSETQRNKGNFPGRFSGRQFSNSRSEMNVSTLELGDSALYLCASSLAGQLHGYTFGSGTRLTVV.

The chain uses TRBV5-4 and TRBJ2-7, with TRBD2 identical over 12 bases. Germline V gene data show CDR1 as SGHNT and CDR2 as YYREEE (reference sequence). The V gene end was trimmed by 0 bases and the J gene end by 5 bases; junction bases not matched to a gene: 12. The CDR3 runs to 18 residues. As DNA, the CDR3 is TGTGCCAGCAGCTTGGGGGGCCTAGCGGGGGGGCCATCGAACGAGCAGTACTTC. Its protein product is CASSLGGLAGGPSNEQYF.

V gene TRBV19 combines with J gene TRBJ1-2; no clear D. V was trimmed by 7 bases and J by 0 bases, leaving 15 bases between them. From germline, CDR1 is LNHDA and CDR2 SQIVND (reference sequence). The CDR3 consists of 15 residues. CDR3 sequence: CASNHRGSANYGYTF. Written as DNA, the CDR3 is TGTGCCAGTAATCATCGCGGGAGCGCTAACTATGGCTACACCTTC.

This clone was picked up a small number of times. The rearrangement joins TRBV10-3 to TRBJ2-5; D gene ambiguous. The CDR3 runs to 13 residues. V shed 8 bases and J shed 1 base, with 11 bases lying between them. Germline CDR1 reads ENHRY; CDR2 reads SYGVKD. The CDR3 spells CAIGAALQETQYF. The CDR3 bases are TGTGCCATCGGAGCTGCCCTCCAAGAGACCCAGTACTTC.

This clone was seen more than once but under ten times. V usage is TRBV9 and J usage is TRBJ2-2, with TRBD2 matching 11 bases. V trimming: 3 bases; J trimming: 6 bases; junction bases outside the gene matches: 7. The CDR3 covers 16 residues. From germline, CDR1 is SGDLS and CDR2 YYNGEE. The CDR3 region has the DNA TGTGCCAGCAGCGAGATTAGCGGGGGGGCTGCCGGGGAGCTGTTTTTT. Encoded protein: CASSEISGGAAGELFF.

This clone was recorded a few times. V gene TRBV20-1 combines with J gene TRBJ1-1; D gene unclear. This CDR3 has 10 amino acids. CDR1 and CDR2 from the germline V gene are DFQATT and SNEGSKA (reference sequence). Deletions cut 3 bases from V and 4 bases from J, with 3 bases between. The CDR3 DNA reads as TGCAGTGCTAGGCGCACTGAAGCTTTCTTT. Residues: CSARRTEAFF.

Here the CDR3 reads CASNGLGGSTEAFF. CDR3 DNA: TGTGCCAGCAATGGGCTTGGGGGCTCCACTGAAGCTTTCTTT. The genes are TRBV6-5 and TRBJ1-1, with D possibly TRBD1 on 6 matching bases. CDR1 is MNHEY and CDR2 is SVGAGI in the germline V gene. V lost 7 bases and J 4 bases, leaving 16 bases between the germline ends. The CDR3 is 14 amino acids.

This clone was counted only a few times. The rearrangement joins TRBV11-3 to TRBJ2-2, with D possibly being TRBD1 or TRBD2 (7 bases each). The CDR3 extends over 17 amino acids. Deletions cut 1 base from V and 0 bases from J, with 12 bases between. Germline loops: CDR1 SGHNT, CDR2 YENEEA. CDR3: CASSLGGGTANTGELFF. CDR3 nucleotide sequence: TGTGCCAGCAGCTTAGGGGGGGGGACAGCGAACACCGGGGAGCTGTTTTTT.

The gene calls are TRBV7-2 and TRBJ2-7; possible D gene TRBD1, 6 bases. The V end lost 5 bases, the J end lost 4 bases, and 12 bases lay between the germline ends. Germline V CDR1 and CDR2: SGHTA, FQGNSA. This CDR3 region has 13 residues. The CDR3 DNA follows: TGTGCCAGCAGCCTAAATCAGGGGTACGAGCAGTACTTC. It codes for CASSLNQGYEQYF.

This chain connects TRBV7-2 to TRBJ2-7, with TRBD2 matching over 7 bases. J lost 1 base, V lost 5 bases, and 5 bases had no gene match. Germline V lookup: CDR1 SGHTA, CDR2 FQGNSA. The CDR3 has 14 amino acids. The CDR3 bases are TGTGCCAGCAGCCTGCGCGGGGGTTCCTACGAGCAGTACTTC. Its protein is CASSLRGGSYEQYF.

V usage is TRBV4-1 and J usage is TRBJ2-1, with 13 nucleotides matching TRBD2. The junction had 15 bases not matched to a gene; V was cut back by 3 bases and J by 7 bases. The CDR3 extends over 19 amino acids. The germline V gene encodes CDR1 MGHRA and CDR2 YSYEKL. The CDR3 DNA sequence: TGCGCCAGCAGCCAGGAGACGACTAGCGGGAGGATAAGAAGGAATGAGCAGTTCTTC. Its protein product is CASSQETTSGRIRRNEQFF.

V usage is TRBV9 and J usage is TRBJ2-7; D possibly corresponds to TRBD1 (6 bases). Germline V CDR1 and CDR2: SGDLS, YYNGEE. The V gene lost 2 bases and the J gene lost 3 bases, with 12 bases spanning the gap. The CDR3 sequence is 14 residues long. CDR3: CASSVGAGSYEQYF. The DNA for the CDR3 is TGTGCCAGCAGCGTGGGGGCAGGGAGCTACGAGCAGTACTTC.